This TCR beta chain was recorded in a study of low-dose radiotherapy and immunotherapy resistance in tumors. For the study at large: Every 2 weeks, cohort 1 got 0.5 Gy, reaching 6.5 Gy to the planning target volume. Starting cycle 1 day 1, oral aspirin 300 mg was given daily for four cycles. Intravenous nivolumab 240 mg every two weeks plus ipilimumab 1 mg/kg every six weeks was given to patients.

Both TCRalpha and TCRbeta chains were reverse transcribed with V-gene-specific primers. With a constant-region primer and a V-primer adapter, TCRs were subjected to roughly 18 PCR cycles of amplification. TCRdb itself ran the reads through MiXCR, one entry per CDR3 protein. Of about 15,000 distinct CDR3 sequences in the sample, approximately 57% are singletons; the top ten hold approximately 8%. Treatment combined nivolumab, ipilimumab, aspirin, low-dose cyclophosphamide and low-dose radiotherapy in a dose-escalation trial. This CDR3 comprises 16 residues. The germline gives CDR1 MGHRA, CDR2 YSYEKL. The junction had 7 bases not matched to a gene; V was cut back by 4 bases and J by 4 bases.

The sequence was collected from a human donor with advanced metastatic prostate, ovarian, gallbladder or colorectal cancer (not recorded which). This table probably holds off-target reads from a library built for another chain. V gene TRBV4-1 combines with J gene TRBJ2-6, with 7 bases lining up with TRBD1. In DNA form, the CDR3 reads TGCGCCAGCAGCCGGAGACAGGGCTCCGGGGCCAACGTCCTGACTTTC. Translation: CASSRRQGSGANVLTF.